This T cell receptor (beta chain) was sequenced in a study of blood T cell repertoires in COVID-19. Clones were read by immunoSEQ multiplex PCR, and TCRdb kept only the in-frame ones, dropping some. The table has approximately 460,000 clones, nearly 90% seen once; the top ten hold roughly 0.9%. The receptor was isolated from a man aged 18-30 years with COVID-19, enrolled during active disease. Sequenced input: peripheral blood.

The DNA for the CDR3 is TGTGCCAGCAGCTCCCCCTACGGACTAGAAGAGACCCAGTACTTC. Translating it yields CASSSPYGLEETQYF. The V gene is TRBV7-2, the J gene TRBJ2-5; 7 bases are a match to TRBD2. Per germline, CDR1 SGHTA and CDR2 FQGNSA. V dropped 4 bases and J dropped 3; count of bases not matched to a gene: 8. CDR3 size: 15 residues.